This T cell receptor beta chain was captured in a study of T cell responses to AZD1222 COVID-19 vaccine. General study findings and limits: Spike-specific TCR depth and breadth grew after two AZD1222 doses. Reports indicate that nearly half of spike-specific TCRs are directed at unmutated variant regions.

Regarding this clone: Its antigen is unidentified.

Repertoires were generated with immunoSEQ multiplex PCR, while TCRdb's copy carries only in-frame clones and drops some. Among about 120,000 clones listed, around nine tenths were seen once. The germline V and J ends were trimmed by 4 bases and 5 bases, with 13 bases remaining between them. CDR1 is SGHDT, CDR2 YYEEEE, per germline. The CDR3 runs to 13 residues. V and J are TRBV5-6 and TRBJ2-7; TRBD2 might be the D (5 bases). The clonotype originates from an adult who received the AZD1222 COVID-19 vaccine. Sequenced here: peripheral blood, sampled 28 days after the second AZD1222 dose. DNA of the CDR3: TGTGCCAGCAGCCGTCGGGGTACCGACGAGCAGTACTTC. It encodes CASSRRGTDEQYF.